This record looks at one TCR beta chain sequence and its context. Since a much larger clone is just one base distant, this may be a read error. The data are from a study of glioma-infiltrating T cells. Germline CDR1 LNHDA, CDR2 SQIVND (reference sequence). The CDR3 consists of 13 residues. Using RNA template, CDR3s of TCR alpha and beta were amplified with iRepertoire arm-PCR. MiXCR, run by TCRdb on the multiplex PCR reads, gives a single entry per CDR3 protein. Of some 120,000 distinct CDR3 sequences listed, more than 20% are singletons. The chain is built from TRBV19 and TRBJ1-1, with D perhaps TRBD1 (5 bases). Source material: glioma tissue, nonneoplastic brain tissue, or PBMCs (not recorded which). This sequence originates from a human donor with low-grade glioma or glioblastoma, undergoing nonglioma brain surgery, or in good health (not recorded which). Here the CDR3 DNA reads TGTGCCAGTCGGGCGCAGGGTCACACTGAAACTTTCTTT. This sequence encodes CASRAQGHTETFF.